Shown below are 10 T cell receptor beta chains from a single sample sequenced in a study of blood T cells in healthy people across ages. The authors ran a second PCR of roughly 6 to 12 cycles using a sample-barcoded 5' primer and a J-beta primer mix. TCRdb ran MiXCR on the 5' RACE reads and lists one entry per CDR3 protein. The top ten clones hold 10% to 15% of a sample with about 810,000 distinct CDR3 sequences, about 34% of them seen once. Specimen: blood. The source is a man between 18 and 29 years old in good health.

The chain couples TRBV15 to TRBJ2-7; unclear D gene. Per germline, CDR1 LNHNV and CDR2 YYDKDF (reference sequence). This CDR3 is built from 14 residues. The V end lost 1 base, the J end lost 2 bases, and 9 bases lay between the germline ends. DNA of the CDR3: TGTGCCACCAGCAGAGGTACGGACCCCTACGAGCAGTACTTC. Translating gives CATSRGTDPYEQYF.

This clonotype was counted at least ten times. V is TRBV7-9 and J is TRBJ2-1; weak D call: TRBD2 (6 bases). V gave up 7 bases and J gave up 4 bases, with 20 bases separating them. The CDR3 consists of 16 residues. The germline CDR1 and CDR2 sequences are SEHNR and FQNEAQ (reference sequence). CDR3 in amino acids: CASTIPSGTGYNEQFF. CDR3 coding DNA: TGTGCCAGCACCATCCCTTCCGGGACTGGATACAATGAGCAGTTCTTC.

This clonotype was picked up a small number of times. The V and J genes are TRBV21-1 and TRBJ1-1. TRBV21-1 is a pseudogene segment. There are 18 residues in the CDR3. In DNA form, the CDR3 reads TGTGCCAGCAGCAAAGGGGAGTCCGGGACGGTCATGAACACTGAAGCTTTCTTT. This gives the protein CASSKGESGTVMNTEAFF.

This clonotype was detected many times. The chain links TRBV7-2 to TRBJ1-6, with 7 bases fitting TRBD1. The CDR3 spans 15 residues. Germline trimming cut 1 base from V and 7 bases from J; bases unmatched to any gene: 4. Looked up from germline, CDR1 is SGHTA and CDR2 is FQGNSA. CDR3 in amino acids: CASSLVPGGNSPLHF. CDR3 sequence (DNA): TGTGCCAGCAGCTTAGTTCCAGGGGGAAATTCACCCCTCCACTTT.

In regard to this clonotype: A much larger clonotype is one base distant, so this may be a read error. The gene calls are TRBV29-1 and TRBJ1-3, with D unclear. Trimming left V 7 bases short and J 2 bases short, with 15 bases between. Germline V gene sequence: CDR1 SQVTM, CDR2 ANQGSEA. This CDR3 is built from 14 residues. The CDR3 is CSADFQAAGNTIYF. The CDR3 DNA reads TGCAGCGCTGATTTTCAGGCGGCTGGAAACACCATATATTTT.

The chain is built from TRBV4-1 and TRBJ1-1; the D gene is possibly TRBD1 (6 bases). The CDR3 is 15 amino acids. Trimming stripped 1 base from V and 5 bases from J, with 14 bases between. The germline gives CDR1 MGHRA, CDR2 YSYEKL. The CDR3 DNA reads TGCGCCAGCAGCCAAGCCATGGGGGCAGTGACTGAAGCTTTCTTT. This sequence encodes CASSQAMGAVTEAFF.

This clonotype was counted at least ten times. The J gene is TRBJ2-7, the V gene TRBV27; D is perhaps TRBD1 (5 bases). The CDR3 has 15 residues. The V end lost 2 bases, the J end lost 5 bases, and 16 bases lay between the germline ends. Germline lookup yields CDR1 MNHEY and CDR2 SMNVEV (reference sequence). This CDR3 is CASSLGWQGNDEQYF. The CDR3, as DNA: TGTGCCAGCAGTTTAGGCTGGCAGGGCAACGACGAGCAGTACTTC.

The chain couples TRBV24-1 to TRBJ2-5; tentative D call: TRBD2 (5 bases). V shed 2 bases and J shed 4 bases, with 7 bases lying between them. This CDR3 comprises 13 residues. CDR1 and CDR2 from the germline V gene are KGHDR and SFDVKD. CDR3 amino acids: CATSDSAGETQYF. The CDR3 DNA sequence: TGTGCCACCAGTGATTCGGCGGGAGAGACCCAGTACTTC.

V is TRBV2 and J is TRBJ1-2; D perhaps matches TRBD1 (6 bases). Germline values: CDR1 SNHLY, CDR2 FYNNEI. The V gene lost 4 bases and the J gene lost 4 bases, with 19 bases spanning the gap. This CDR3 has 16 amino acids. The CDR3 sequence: CASSVTRGLESYGYTF. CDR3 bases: TGTGCCAGCAGTGTCACAAGGGGGTTGGAAAGCTATGGCTACACCTTC.

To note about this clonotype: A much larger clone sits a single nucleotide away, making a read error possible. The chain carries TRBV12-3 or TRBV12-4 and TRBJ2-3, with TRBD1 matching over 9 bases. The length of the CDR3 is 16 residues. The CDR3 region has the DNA TGTGCCAGCAGTTTACCTAGGACAGGGGCCACAGATGCGCAGTATTTT. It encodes CASSLPRTGATDAQYF.